This T cell receptor beta chain emerged from a study of molecular identifiers for immune sequencing clone quantification. General study findings and limits: Sharing of a barcode by identical TCR molecules could cause highly expanded clone sizes to be underestimated.

This CDR3 is built from 15 residues. V dropped 2 bases and J dropped 7; count of bases not matched to a gene: 9. Germline values: CDR1 PRHDT, CDR2 FYEKMQ (reference sequence). Both previously described methods and listed TCR primers were employed to make bulk TCR libraries. A single record per CDR3 protein comes from TCRdb applying MiXCR to the PCR reads. The table lists 80,000 to 130,000 distinct CDR3 sequences, roughly a third of them singletons, with roughly 4.2% in the top ten. With 10%, 30% or 50% of RNA, about 20,000 to 1,100,000 naive CD8 T cells were sequenced. Details on this clonotype: Its antigen is unknown.

This clonotype was sampled from a human donor in good health. Some libraries in this study had Jurkat cell RNA spiked in. Material: naive CD8+ T cells from blood, with Jurkat cell RNA spiked in. The subset was: FACS-sorted CD8+CD4-CCR7+CD45RA+ naive T cells. The genes are TRBV13 and TRBJ2-7; 9 bases map to TRBD1. The CDR3 DNA reads as TGTGCCAGCAGCTTAAAGGGACAGGGTCAGCAAGAGCAGTACTTC. This gives the protein CASSLKGQGQQEQYF.